This TCR beta chain was recorded in a study of human T cells and chemical hapten exposure. The wider study: Variability of per-sample TCR yields stemmed mainly from small differences in pooled library volume.

The sample holds many counts of this clonotype. The antigen is undetermined. The study's findings and limits: Significantly greater numbers of large CDR3 similarity clusters came from expanded TCRs than from controls. Patch test score was positively correlated with the counts of TCRs that had expanded at PT1.

The sample's time point: pre-sensitization, week 0. As to treatment: therapeutic diphenylcyclopropenone sensitization with weekly scalp DPC. TCRdb reprocessed the RACE reads via MiXCR and lists one record per CDR3 protein. In the table there are some 38,000 distinct CDR3 sequences, about 7.6% of which are singletons. The CDR3 loop spans 15 amino acids. Germline trimming cut 0 bases from V and 3 bases from J; bases unmatched to any gene: 7. The V gene's germline CDR1 is GTSNPN and CDR2 SVGIG (reference sequence). The V call is TRBV30, the J call TRBJ2-7; 8 bases fit TRBD1. Sequencing used whole blood, obtained in connection with sensitization to the hapten diphenylcyclopropenone (DPC). This TCR derives from a woman between 50 and 59 years old with alopecia areata. Some clones in this sample may be carry-over from other donors' samples. The CDR3 nucleotides are TGTGCCTGGAGTGTACCTGCAGGGGGCTTCTACGAGCAGTACTTC. It specifies CAWSVPAGGFYEQYF.